Presented here are 14 T cell receptor beta chains from one specimen sequenced in a study of identical twins. TCRdb passed the 5' RACE reads through MiXCR, listing each CDR3 protein once. The table lists 1.5 million or so distinct CDR3 sequences, less than 40% of them singletons. Input material: cord blood. These receptor sequences come from a newborn girl in good health.

The rearrangement links TRBV12-3 or TRBV12-4 to TRBJ2-4; weak D call: TRBD2 (5 bases). The DNA end favors TRBJ2-7, so the J call may be wrong. This CDR3 region has 13 residues. CDR3 sequence (DNA): TGTGCCAGCAAGAGAGTGGGAGTGTACGAGCAGTACTTC. It is translated as CASKRVGVYEQYF.

V usage is TRBV12-3 or TRBV12-4 and J usage is TRBJ2-3; TRBD2 aligns across 8 bases. CDR3 length: 16 residues. Unmatched junction bases numbered 7, after V lost 2 bases and J lost 3 bases. CDR3 sequence reads: CASSLRAGVWTDTQYF. CDR3 nucleotide sequence: TGTGCCAGCAGTTTAAGAGCGGGAGTCTGGACAGATACGCAGTATTTT.

The chain recombines TRBV6-6 with TRBJ1-2; D uncertain. V lost 7 bases, J lost 2 bases, and 8 bases lay in between. The length of the CDR3 is 12 residues. Germline V CDR1 and CDR2: MNHNY, SVGAGI (reference sequence). This CDR3 is CASMAHNYGYTF. The CDR3 bases are TGTGCCAGCATGGCACACAACTATGGCTACACCTTC.

V gene TRBV3-1 combines with J gene TRBJ1-6; no definite D call. The CDR3 contains 19 residues. Germline V gene lookup returns CDR1 LGHDT and CDR2 YNNKEL (reference sequence). Trimming took 0 bases from V and 13 from J, leaving 28 bases between them. DNA of the CDR3: TGTGCCAGCAGCCAAGATTTCTTTGGGCGGGCCGGGAGTAGTGGCCCCCTCCACTTT. Amino acids: CASSQDFFGRAGSSGPLHF.

This clonotype was observed a handful of times. The CDR3 DNA is TGTGCCAGCAGCTTACCGACAGGGAGGAAGAATTCACCCCTCCACTTT. It translates to CASSLPTGRKNSPLHF. This chain connects TRBV7-9 to TRBJ1-6; 7 bases are a match to TRBD1. This CDR3 has 16 amino acids. From germline, CDR1 is SEHNR and CDR2 FQNEAQ (reference sequence). V shed 2 bases, J shed 7 bases, and the junction held 8 bases outside the gene matches.

This clonotype occurred a few times. The chain has TRBV27 and TRBJ1-4, with 10 bases aligning to TRBD1. CDR3 size: 19 residues. Germline assignment: CDR1 MNHEY and CDR2 SMNVEV (reference sequence). Trimming removed 2 bases from V and 8 bases from J; junction bases left unmatched: 17. The CDR3 sequence: CASSLMSPGQGMFPEKLFF. The CDR3 DNA sequence: TGTGCCAGCAGTTTAATGTCCCCGGGACAGGGGATGTTCCCGGAAAAACTGTTTTTT.

In its sample, this clonotype was seen many times. The chain is built from TRBV10-3 and TRBJ2-3; D not certain. Germline CDR1 is ENHRY and CDR2 is SYGVKD. CDR3 length: 13 amino acids. Trimming stripped 4 bases from V and 2 bases from J, with 7 bases between. The CDR3 DNA is TGTGCCATCAGTGGAGGACCCACAGATACGCAGTATTTT. Protein product: CAISGGPTDTQYF.

The chain has TRBV6-5 and TRBJ1-2; D is uncertain. V gave up 8 bases and J gave up 3 bases, with 13 bases separating them. The germline gives CDR1 MNHEY, CDR2 SVGAGI. CDR3 length: 13 residues. The CDR3 DNA is TGTGCCAGCCGCCGGGTGTGGGACTATGGCTACACCTTC. Translated: CASRRVWDYGYTF.

This chain links TRBV2 with TRBJ1-1, with 9 bases aligning to TRBD1. Trimming removed 11 bases from V and 4 bases from J; junction bases left unmatched: 8. Germline-derived CDR1 and CDR2 are SNHLY and FYNNEI. This CDR3 is built from 13 residues. The DNA of the CDR3 is TGTGCCTGCACCGGGACAGGGATCACTGAAGCTTTCTTT. Translation: CACTGTGITEAFF.

This clonotype was observed once. The V and J genes are TRBV12-3 or TRBV12-4 and TRBJ2-2; D gene uncertain. This CDR3 region has 12 residues. Trimming pared 6 bases from V and 6 bases from J, leaving 8 bases between. The CDR3 region has the DNA TGTGCCAGCAGGGGATTGGCCGGGGAGCTGTTTTTT. This encodes CASRGLAGELFF.

The genes are TRBV5-1 and TRBJ2-7; D unresolved. The ends were cut back, 4 bases at V and 2 bases at J, with 13 bases in the middle. The CDR3 has 14 amino acids. Germline values: CDR1 SGHRS, CDR2 YFSETQ. CDR3 nucleotides: TGCGCCAGCAGCCCCGTTGGGTACGCCTACGAGCAGTACTTC. This codes for CASSPVGYAYEQYF.

This clonotype came up a few times. The rearrangement links TRBV20-1 to TRBJ1-5; D is uncertain. Trimming cost V 3 bases and J 0 bases, with 9 bases left between them. This CDR3 has 14 amino acids. CDR1 is DFQATT and CDR2 is SNEGSKA in the germline V gene (reference sequence). CDR3 bases: TGCAGTGCTAGTCCGGGTCATAGCAATCAGCCCCAGCATTTT. Its protein product is CSASPGHSNQPQHF.

The rearrangement joins TRBV5-1 to TRBJ1-1, with D hard to call. This CDR3 has 14 residues. The germline V and J ends were trimmed by 1 base and 0 bases, with 7 bases remaining between them. CDR1 and CDR2 (germline): SGHRS, YFSETQ. The CDR3: CASSLNSMNTEAFF. The DNA for the CDR3 is TGCGCCAGCAGCTTGAACTCGATGAACACTGAAGCTTTCTTT.

This clonotype was recorded a few times. The chain employs TRBV29-1 and TRBJ2-1; possibly TRBD2 for D (6 bases). Germline V gene sequence: CDR1 SQVTM, CDR2 ANQGSEA. The CDR3 covers 16 residues. Trimming shortened V by 4 bases and J by 4 bases, and 20 bases separated the two germline ends. The CDR3 DNA sequence: TGCAGCGTTGGAGGAGGGTTGGGACTTGGATACAATGAGCAGTTCTTC. It specifies CSVGGGLGLGYNEQFF.